The 5 T cell receptor beta chains below come from one sample, sequenced in a study of blood T cells in healthy people across ages. Next came a second PCR, run for about 6 to 12 cycles, which used a sample-barcoded 5' primer along with a J-beta primer mix. TCRdb re-analysed the 5' RACE reads in MiXCR, keeping a single row per CDR3 protein. The table includes 1.2 million to 1.5 million distinct CDR3 sequences, around 42% detected once. Sequenced input: blood. The source is a woman younger than 30 in good health.

The rearrangement uses TRBV7-9 and TRBJ2-1; 7 bases match TRBD2. V lost 4 bases and J lost 10; bases outside the gene matches: 16. CDR3 length equals 16 residues. Germline V gene lookup returns CDR1 SEHNR and CDR2 FQNEAQ (reference sequence). CDR3 sequence (DNA): TGTGCCAGCAGCTCAAGCGGGGCCCCCCGTACAGGCGAGCAGTTCTTC. It is translated as CASSSSGAPRTGEQFF.

V and J are TRBV4-2 and TRBJ1-1; tentatively, D is TRBD1 (5 bases). Germline V gives CDR1 LGHNA, CDR2 YNFKEQ. The CDR3 runs 16 residues. V lost 4 bases and J lost 2, with 17 bases in between. CDR3 loop: CASSPQGRGGNTEAFF. CDR3 coding DNA: TGTGCCAGCAGCCCCCAGGGCCGAGGCGGTAACACTGAAGCTTTCTTT.

CDR3 coding DNA: TGCAGTGCTAGTATGACTAGCGGTCACGCGGATACGCAGTATTTT. Translating gives CSASMTSGHADTQYF. The rearrangement links TRBV20-1 to TRBJ2-3, with 9 bases that match TRBD2. The length of the CDR3 is 15 residues. Germline values: CDR1 DFQATT, CDR2 SNEGSKA (reference sequence). J lost 6 bases, V lost 3 bases, and 10 bases had no gene match.

V and J are TRBV18 and TRBJ2-5; D remains ambiguous. V shed 2 bases and J shed 1 base, with 8 bases lying between them. Germline CDR1 and CDR2: KGHSH and LQKENI. The CDR3 consists of 14 residues. The CDR3 DNA reads TGTGCCAGCTCACCAAAGGCCCTCCAAGAGACCCAGTACTTC. It specifies CASSPKALQETQYF.

This chain links TRBV29-1 with TRBJ2-5; D is ambiguous. The DNA end lines up better with TRBJ2-7; the J call may be wrong. Germline CDR1 is SQVTM and CDR2 is ANQGSEA. CDR3 length equals 14 residues. As DNA, the CDR3 is TGCAGCGTTGGGAGTATGGTGAAATCCTACGAGCAGTACTTC. This sequence encodes CSVGSMVKSYEQYF.